The T cell receptor (beta chain) under discussion was sequenced for a study of blood T cell repertoires in COVID-19. TCRdb's table, derived via immunoSEQ multiplex PCR, lists solely in-frame clones and lacks some. This table holds 140,000 or so clones, about 85% found once. This CDR3 comprises 12 residues. Trimming took off 2 bases at V and 4 bases at J, with 6 bases between the two ends. Germline V CDR1 and CDR2: LGHNA, YNFKEQ. This chain connects TRBV4-2 to TRBJ2-7, with D uncertain. The clonotype was recovered from a woman aged 40 to 50 who had recovered from COVID-19. The sample comprised PBMCs or T cells enriched from blood (not recorded which). This CDR3 reads CASSQSVYEQYF. The CDR3 nucleotides read TGTGCCAGCAGCCAATCTGTATACGAGCAGTACTTC.